The present TCR beta chain was sequenced within a study of early T cells in non-severe SARS-CoV-2 infection. V shed 3 bases and J 7 bases; nucleotides not matched to a gene: 12. Germline assignment: CDR1 ENHRY and CDR2 SYGVKD. This CDR3 is 17 amino acids long. MiXCR, run by TCRdb on the 5' RACE reads, gives a single entry per CDR3 protein. The sample holds 45,000 to 55,000 distinct CDR3 sequences, roughly 12% seen once. This clonotype was detected many times. This clonotype was sampled from an adult who was a healthcare worker with PCR-confirmed SARS-CoV-2 infection or an uninfected control (not recorded which). Source material: whole blood. The rearrangement links TRBV10-3 to TRBJ1-6; 7 bases map to TRBD1. This CDR3 is CAISESSAGGLNSPLHF. CDR3 nucleotide sequence: TGTGCCATCAGTGAAAGTTCGGCAGGGGGATTAAATTCACCCCTCCACTTT.